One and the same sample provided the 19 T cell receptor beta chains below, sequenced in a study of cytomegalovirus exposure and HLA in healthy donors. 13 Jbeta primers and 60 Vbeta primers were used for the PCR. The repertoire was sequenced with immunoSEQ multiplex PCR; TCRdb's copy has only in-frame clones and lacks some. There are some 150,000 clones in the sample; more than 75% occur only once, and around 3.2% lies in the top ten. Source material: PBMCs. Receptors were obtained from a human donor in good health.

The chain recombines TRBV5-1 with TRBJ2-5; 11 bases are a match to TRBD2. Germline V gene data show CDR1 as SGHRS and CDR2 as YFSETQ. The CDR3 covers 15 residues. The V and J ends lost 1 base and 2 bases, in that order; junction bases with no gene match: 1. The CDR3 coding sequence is TGCGCCAGCAGCTTGACTAGCGGGAGACAAGAGACCCAGTACTTC. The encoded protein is CASSLTSGRQETQYF.

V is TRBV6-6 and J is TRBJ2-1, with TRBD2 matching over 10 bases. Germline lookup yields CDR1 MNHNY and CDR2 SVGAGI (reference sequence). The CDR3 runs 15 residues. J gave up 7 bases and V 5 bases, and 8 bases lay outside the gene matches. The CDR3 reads CASSLGAGGPNEQFF. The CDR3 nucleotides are TGTGCCAGCAGTCTTGGAGCGGGAGGGCCGAATGAGCAGTTCTTC.

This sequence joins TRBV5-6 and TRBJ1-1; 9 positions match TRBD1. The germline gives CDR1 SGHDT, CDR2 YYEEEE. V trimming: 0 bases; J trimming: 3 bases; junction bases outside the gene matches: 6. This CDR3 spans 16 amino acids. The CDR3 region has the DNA TGTGCCAGCAGCTTGGGTATGGGACAGGGAGACACTGAAGCTTTCTTT. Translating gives CASSLGMGQGDTEAFF.

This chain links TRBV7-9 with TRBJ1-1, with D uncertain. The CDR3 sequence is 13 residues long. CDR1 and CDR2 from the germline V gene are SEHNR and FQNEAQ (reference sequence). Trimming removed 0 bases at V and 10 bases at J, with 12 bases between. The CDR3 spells CASSLAFLTLAFF. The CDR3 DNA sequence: TGTGCCAGCAGCTTAGCATTTCTTACTTTAGCTTTCTTT.

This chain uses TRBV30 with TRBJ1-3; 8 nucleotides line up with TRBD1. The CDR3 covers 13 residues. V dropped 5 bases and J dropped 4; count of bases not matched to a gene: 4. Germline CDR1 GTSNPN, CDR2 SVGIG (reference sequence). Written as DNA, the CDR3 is TGTGCCTGGGCGGACAGGGTAGGAAACACCATATATTTT. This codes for CAWADRVGNTIYF.

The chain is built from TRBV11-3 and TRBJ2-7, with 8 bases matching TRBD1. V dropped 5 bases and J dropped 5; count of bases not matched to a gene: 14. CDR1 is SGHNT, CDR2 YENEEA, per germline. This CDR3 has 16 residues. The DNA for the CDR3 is TGTGCCAGCAGCCTTGAAGAGAGGACAGGGTTCCACGAGCAGTACTTC. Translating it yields CASSLEERTGFHEQYF.

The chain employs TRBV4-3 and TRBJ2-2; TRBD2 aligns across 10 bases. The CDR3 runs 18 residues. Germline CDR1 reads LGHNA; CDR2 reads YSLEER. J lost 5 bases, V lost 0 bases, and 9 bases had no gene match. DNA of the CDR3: TGCGCCAGCAGCCAAGAGGGGCTAGCGGGAGTCGGGACCGGGGAGCTGTTTTTT. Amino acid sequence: CASSQEGLAGVGTGELFF.

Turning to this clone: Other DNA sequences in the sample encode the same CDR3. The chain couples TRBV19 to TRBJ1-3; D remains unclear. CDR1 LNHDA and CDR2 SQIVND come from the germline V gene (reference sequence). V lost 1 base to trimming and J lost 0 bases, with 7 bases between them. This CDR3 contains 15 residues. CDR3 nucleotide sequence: TGTGCCAGTAGTATAGGGGCATCCTCTGGAAACACCATATATTTT. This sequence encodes CASSIGASSGNTIYF.

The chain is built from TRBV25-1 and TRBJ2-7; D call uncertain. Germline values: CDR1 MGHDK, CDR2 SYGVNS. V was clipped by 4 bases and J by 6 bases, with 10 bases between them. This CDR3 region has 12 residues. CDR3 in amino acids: CASSVRESEQYF. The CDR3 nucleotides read TGTGCCAGCAGTGTTAGAGAATCCGAGCAGTACTTC.

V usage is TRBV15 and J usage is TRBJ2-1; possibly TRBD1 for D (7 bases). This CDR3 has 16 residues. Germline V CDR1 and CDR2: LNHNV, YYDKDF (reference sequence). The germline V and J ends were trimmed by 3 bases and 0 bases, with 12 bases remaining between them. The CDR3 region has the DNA TGTGCCACCAGCAGGGAGGGACAGAGCTCCTACAATGAGCAGTTCTTC. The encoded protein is CATSREGQSSYNEQFF.

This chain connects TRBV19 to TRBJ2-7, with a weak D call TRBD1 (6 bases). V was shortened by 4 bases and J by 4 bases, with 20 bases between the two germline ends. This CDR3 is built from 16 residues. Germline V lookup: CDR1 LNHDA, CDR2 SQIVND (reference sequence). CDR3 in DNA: TGTGCCAGTAGTAAAGCACAGGGATTAATACAGTACGAGCAGTACTTC. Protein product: CASSKAQGLIQYEQYF.

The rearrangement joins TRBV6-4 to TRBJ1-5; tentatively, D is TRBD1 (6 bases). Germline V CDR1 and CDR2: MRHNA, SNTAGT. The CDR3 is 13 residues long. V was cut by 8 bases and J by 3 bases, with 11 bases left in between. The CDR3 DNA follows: TGTGCCAGCGCACAGGGAAACAATCAGCCCCAGCATTTT. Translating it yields CASAQGNNQPQHF.

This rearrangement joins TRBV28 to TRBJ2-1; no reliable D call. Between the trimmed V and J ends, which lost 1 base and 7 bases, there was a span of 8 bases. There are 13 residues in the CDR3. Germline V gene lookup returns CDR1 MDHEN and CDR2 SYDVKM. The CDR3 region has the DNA TGTGCCAGCAGTTTATCCCTAGGAAATGAGCAGTTCTTC. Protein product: CASSLSLGNEQFF.

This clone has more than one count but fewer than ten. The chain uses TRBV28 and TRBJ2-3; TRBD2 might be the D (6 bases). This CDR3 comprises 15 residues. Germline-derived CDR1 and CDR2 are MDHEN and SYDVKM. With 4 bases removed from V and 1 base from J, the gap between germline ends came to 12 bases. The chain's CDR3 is CASSSSSSGTDTQYF. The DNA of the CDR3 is TGTGCCAGCAGTTCCTCCTCTAGCGGCACAGATACGCAGTATTTT. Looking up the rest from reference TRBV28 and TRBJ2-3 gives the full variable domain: DVKVTQSSRYLVKRTGEKVFLECVQDMDHENMFWYRQDPGLGLRLIYFSYDVKMKEKGDIPEGYSVSREKKERFSLILESASTNQTSMYLCASSSSSSGTDTQYFGPGTRLTVL.

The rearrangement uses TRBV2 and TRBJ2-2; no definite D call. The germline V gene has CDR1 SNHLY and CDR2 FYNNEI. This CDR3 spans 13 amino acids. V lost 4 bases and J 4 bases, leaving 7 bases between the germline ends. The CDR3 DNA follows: TGTGCCAGCAGTGGCGTTTTCACCGGGGAGCTGTTTTTT. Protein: CASSGVFTGELFF.

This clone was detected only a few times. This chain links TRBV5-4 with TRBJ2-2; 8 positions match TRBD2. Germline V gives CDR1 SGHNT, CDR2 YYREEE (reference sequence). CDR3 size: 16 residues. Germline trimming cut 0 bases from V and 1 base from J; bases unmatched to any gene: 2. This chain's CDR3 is CASSLGLAGNTGELFF. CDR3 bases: TGTGCCAGCAGCTTGGGGCTAGCGGGGAACACCGGGGAGCTGTTTTTT.

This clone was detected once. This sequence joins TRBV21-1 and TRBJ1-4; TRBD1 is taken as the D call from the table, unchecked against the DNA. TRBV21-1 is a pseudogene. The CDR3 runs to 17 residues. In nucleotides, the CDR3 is TGTGCCAGCAGCAAAAGCGAAGGGGACAGAACTAATGAAAAACTGTTTTTT. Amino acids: CASSKSEGDRTNEKLFF.

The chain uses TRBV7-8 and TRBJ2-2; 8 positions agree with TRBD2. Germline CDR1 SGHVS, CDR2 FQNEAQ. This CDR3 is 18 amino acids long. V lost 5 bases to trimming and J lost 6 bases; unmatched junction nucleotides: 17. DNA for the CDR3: TGTGCCAGCAGCGGGCCGGGACTAGTCTCCGAGGTCGCCGGGGAGCTGTTTTTT. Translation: CASSGPGLVSEVAGELFF.

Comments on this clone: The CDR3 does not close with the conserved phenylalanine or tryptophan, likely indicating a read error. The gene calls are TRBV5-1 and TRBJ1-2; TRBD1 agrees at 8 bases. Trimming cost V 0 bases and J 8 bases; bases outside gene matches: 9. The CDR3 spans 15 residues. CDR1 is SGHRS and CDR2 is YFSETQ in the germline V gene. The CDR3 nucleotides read TGCGCCAGCAGCTTGGCCGATGACAGGGGTAACGGCTACACCCTC. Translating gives CASSLADDRGNGYTL.